This TCR beta chain was captured in a study of CD8+CD57+ T cells in acquired aplastic anemia. About the research overall: The sorted CD4+ and CD8+ cells yielded an average around 3.4 ug of DNA.

Genomic DNA was employed as the template in profiling TCR beta VDJ and CDR3. Via MiXCR, TCRdb re-called the reads, giving one row per CDR3 protein. The sample lists about 160,000 distinct CDR3 sequences, around 52% occurring once. For sequencing, patients were chosen who had shown expansion of CD8+CD57+ cells by flow cytometry. The germline V gene has CDR1 SGDLS and CDR2 YYNGEE. The V gene lost 3 bases and the J gene lost 8 bases, with 11 bases spanning the gap. CDR3 length: 12 amino acids. This TCR was recovered from a human donor with aplastic anemia. The specimen sequenced was sorted CD4+, CD8+, or CD8+CD57+ T cells (not recorded which) from PBMCs. The genes are TRBV9 and TRBJ1-2; no clear D gene. For the CDR3, the DNA is TGTGCCAGCAGCGAGGGAACTTGGGGCTACACCTTC. Protein product: CASSEGTWGYTF.